This TCR beta chain was sequenced during a study of CD8 T cells in ankylosing spondylitis. Study outcomes and limitations: According to the report, clones linked to the disease were significantly enriched in matched synovial fluid samples taken from ankylosing spondylitis patients. Ankylosing spondylitis blood appeared to be characterized by a TCR beta motif of 8 or 9 highly homologous variants.

Researchers built TCR beta libraries using quantitative 5'-RACE with molecular barcodes. TCRdb reprocessed the 5' RACE reads via MiXCR and lists one record per CDR3 protein. The data hold about 540,000 distinct CDR3 sequences, with more than 9.5% observed a single time. The sample holds a few counts of this clonotype. The antigen remains unidentified. The germline V and J ends were trimmed by 0 bases and 2 bases, with 11 bases remaining between them. This CDR3 region has 14 residues. CDR1 is DFQATT, CDR2 SNEGSKA, per germline (reference sequence). This chain joins TRBV20-1 and TRBJ2-7; D gene ambiguous. The sequence was collected from a male donor with ankylosing spondylitis. The sequencing sample was made of blood, either unsorted or a sorted T cell fraction (not recorded which). The CDR3 region is CSARDGSSPYEQYF. For the CDR3, the DNA is TGCAGTGCTAGAGATGGCAGTAGCCCCTACGAGCAGTACTTC.